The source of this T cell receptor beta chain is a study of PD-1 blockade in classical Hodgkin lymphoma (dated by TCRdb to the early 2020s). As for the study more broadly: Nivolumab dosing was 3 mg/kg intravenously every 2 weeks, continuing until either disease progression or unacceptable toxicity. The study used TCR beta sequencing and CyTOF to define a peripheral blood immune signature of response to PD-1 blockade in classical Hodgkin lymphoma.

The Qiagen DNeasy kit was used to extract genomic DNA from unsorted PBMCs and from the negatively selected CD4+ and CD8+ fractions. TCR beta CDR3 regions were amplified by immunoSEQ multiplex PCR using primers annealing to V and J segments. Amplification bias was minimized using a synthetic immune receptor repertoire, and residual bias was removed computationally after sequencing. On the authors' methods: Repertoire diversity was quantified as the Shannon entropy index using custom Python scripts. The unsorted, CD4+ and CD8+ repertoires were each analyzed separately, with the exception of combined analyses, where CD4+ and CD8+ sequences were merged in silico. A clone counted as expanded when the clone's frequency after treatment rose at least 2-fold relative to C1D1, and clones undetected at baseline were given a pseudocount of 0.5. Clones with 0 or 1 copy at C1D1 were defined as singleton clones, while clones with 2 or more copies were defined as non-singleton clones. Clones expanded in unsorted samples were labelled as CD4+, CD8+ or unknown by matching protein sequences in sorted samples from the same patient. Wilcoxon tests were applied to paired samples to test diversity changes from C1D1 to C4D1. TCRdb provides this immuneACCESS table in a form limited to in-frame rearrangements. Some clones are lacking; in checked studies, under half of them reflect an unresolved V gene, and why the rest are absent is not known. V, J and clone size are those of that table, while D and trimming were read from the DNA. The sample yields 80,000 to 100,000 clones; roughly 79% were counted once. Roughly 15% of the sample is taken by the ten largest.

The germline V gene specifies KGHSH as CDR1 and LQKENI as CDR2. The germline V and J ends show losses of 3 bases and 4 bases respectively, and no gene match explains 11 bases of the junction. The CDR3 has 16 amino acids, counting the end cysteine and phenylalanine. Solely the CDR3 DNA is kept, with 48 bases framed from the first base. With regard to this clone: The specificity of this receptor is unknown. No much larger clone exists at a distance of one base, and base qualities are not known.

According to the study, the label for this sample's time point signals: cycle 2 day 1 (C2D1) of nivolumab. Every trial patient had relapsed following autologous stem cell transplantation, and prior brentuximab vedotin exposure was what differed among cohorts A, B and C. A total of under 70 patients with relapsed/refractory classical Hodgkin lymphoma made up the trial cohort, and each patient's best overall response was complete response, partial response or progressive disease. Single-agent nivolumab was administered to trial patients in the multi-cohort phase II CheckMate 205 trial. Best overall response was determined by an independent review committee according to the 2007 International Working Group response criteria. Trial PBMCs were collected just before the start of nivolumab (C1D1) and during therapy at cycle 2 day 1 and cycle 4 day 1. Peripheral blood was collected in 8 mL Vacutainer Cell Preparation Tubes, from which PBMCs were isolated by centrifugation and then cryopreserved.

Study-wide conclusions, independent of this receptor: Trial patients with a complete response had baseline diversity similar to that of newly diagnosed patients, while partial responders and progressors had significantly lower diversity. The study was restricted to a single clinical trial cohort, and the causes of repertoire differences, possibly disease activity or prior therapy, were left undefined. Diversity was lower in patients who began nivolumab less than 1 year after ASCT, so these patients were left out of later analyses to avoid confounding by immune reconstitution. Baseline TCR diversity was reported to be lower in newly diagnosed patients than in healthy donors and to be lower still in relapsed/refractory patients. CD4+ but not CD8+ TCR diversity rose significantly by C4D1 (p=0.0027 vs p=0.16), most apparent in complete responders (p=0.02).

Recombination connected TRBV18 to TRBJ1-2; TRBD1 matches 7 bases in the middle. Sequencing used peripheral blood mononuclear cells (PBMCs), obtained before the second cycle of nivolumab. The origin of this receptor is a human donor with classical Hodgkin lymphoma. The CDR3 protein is CASSPTPTGKLYGYTF. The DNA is TGTGCCAGCTCACCCACCCCGACAGGGAAGCTCTATGGCTACACCTTC.